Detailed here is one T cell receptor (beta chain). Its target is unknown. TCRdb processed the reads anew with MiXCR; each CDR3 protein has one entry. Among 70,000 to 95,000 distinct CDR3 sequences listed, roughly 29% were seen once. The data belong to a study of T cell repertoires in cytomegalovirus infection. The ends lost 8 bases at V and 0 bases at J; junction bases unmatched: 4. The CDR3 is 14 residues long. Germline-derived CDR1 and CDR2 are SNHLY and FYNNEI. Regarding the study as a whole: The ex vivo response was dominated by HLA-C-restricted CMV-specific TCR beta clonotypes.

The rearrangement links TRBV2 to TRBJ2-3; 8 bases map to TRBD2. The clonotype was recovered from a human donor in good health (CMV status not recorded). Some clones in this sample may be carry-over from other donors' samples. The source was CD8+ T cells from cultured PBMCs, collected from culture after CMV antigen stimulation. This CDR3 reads CASLERGSTDTQYF. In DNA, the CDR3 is TGTGCCAGCTTAGAGCGGGGGAGCACAGATACGCAGTATTTT.